Presented here are 9 T cell receptor beta chains from one specimen sequenced in a study of cytomegalovirus exposure and HLA in healthy donors. The PCR contained 60 Vbeta and 13 Jbeta primers. Using immunoSEQ multiplex PCR, the repertoire was profiled, and TCRdb retains in-frame clones only, with some absent. The profile shows about 130,000 clones, 70% to 80% of them singletons. The sample comprised PBMCs. These receptor sequences come from a man aged 35 to 55 in good health and CMV-seropositive.

The chain joins TRBV11-3 to TRBJ2-3, with 7 bases matching TRBD2. J lost 3 bases, V lost 5 bases, and 5 bases had no gene match. CDR3 size: 14 residues. CDR1 and CDR2 from the germline V gene are SGHNT and YENEEA. CDR3 protein: CASSLGRNTDTQYF. The DNA of the CDR3 is TGTGCCAGCAGCCTCGGGAGGAATACAGATACGCAGTATTTT.

This chain connects TRBV7-8 to TRBJ2-7; no clear D. With 5 bases removed from V and 4 bases from J, the gap between germline ends came to 21 bases. The CDR3 has 16 residues. Germline V lookup: CDR1 SGHVS, CDR2 FQNEAQ. The CDR3 sequence is CASSLAGRSVWYEQYF. The CDR3 nucleotides read TGTGCCAGCAGCCTCGCTGGGCGCTCCGTGTGGTACGAGCAGTACTTC.

J is TRBJ2-2 and V is TRBV6-1; D is unclear. This CDR3 is 15 amino acids long. V gave up 7 bases and J gave up 4 bases, with 16 bases separating them. CDR1 MNHNS and CDR2 SASEGT come from the germline V gene. CDR3 region: CASTKLREVTGELFF. The CDR3 bases are TGTGCCAGCACCAAATTACGAGAGGTCACCGGGGAGCTGTTTTTT.

The V and J genes are TRBV4-1 and TRBJ1-1; D unclear. This CDR3 has 14 amino acids. Trimming stripped 4 bases from V and 1 base from J, with 10 bases between. Germline V gene sequence: CDR1 MGHRA, CDR2 YSYEKL. CDR3 DNA: TGCGCCAGCAGCCCCATCACGGGGAACACTGAAGCTTTCTTT. Its protein is CASSPITGNTEAFF.

The rearrangement joins TRBV30 to TRBJ1-5, with D possibly being TRBD1 (5 bases). Looked up from germline, CDR1 is GTSNPN and CDR2 is SVGIG (reference sequence). The CDR3 is made up of 11 amino acids. The V end was cut by 3 bases, the J end by 6 bases, with 6 bases between. CDR3 DNA: TGTGCCTGGAGCAGGGTTCAGCCCCAGCATTTT. This codes for CAWSRVQPQHF.

This rearrangement joins TRBV27 to TRBJ1-1; 8 nucleotides line up with TRBD1. CDR1 is MNHEY, CDR2 SMNVEV, per germline (reference sequence). This CDR3 region has 15 residues. V dropped 6 bases and J dropped 3; count of bases not matched to a gene: 9. CDR3 residues: CASRPVSTGDTEAFF. In DNA form, the CDR3 reads TGTGCCAGCAGACCCGTCTCGACAGGGGACACTGAAGCTTTCTTT.

The chain links TRBV19 to TRBJ2-6; 11 bases fit TRBD1. The V segment lost 7 bases and the J segment 4 bases; nucleotides outside the gene matches: 9. From germline, CDR1 is LNHDA and CDR2 SQIVND (reference sequence). The CDR3 sequence is 17 residues long. CDR3 residues: CASMRGQGGPGANVLTF. CDR3 in DNA: TGTGCCAGTATGAGGGGACAGGGGGGTCCCGGGGCCAACGTCCTGACTTTC.

The chain's CDR3 is CASSYRGPSTNEKLFF. The CDR3 bases are TGCGCCAGCAGCTACAGGGGGCCCTCGACTAATGAAAAACTGTTTTTT. This chain uses TRBV5-1 with TRBJ1-4, with 9 bases matching TRBD1. Trimming at V came to 3 bases and at J to 2 bases, leaving 5 bases not matched to a gene. The CDR3 spans 16 residues. Germline CDR1 and CDR2: SGHRS and YFSETQ.

The gene calls are TRBV6-4 and TRBJ2-3; D gene unclear. Germline V lookup: CDR1 MRHNA, CDR2 SNTAGT. The CDR3 has 14 amino acids. Trimming removed 3 bases from V and 2 bases from J, with 9 bases in between. As DNA, the CDR3 is TGTGCCAGCAGTGAACAGCAGGCCACAGATACGCAGTATTTT. As protein: CASSEQQATDTQYF.